The TCR beta chain described here comes from a study of cytomegalovirus exposure and HLA in healthy donors. Overall study findings and caveats: Researchers reported in a later analysis that common viral pathogens appeared linked to several top clusters. Later analysis placed DRB1 highest and HLA-C lowest in TCR association rates, which differed by HLA locus.

V was cut by 3 bases and J by 6 bases, with 9 bases left in between. This CDR3 is built from 13 residues. Germline-derived CDR1 and CDR2 are GTSNPN and SVGIG (reference sequence). Use of 60 Vbeta and 13 Jbeta primers characterized the PCR. The assay was immunoSEQ multiplex PCR, and TCRdb's table has in-frame clones only and misses some. The data show 160,000 or so clones, with over 75% seen just once and approximately 0.55% held by the top ten. Note on this clone: Its antigen remains unknown.

J is TRBJ1-6 and V is TRBV30, with a weak D call TRBD1 (6 bases). This TCR derives from a woman aged 50 to 60 in good health and CMV-seronegative. What was sequenced was PBMCs. CDR3 in amino acids: CAWRLQGNSPLHF. CDR3 sequence (DNA): TGTGCCTGGAGACTACAGGGTAATTCACCCCTCCACTTT.